This T cell receptor (beta chain) comes out of a study of T-cell memory formation after mild COVID-19. Study details: The study found TCR clusters largely donor specific. Study observations and caveats: Pre-infection memory carried some responding clones, suggesting that cross-reactive memory joined. Clones contracting across day 15 to 85 had a balanced CD4/CD8 profile; later expanding clones leaned CD4+. Confirmation of SARS-CoV-2 specificity was lacking for second-wave clones peaking day 37.

In TCRdb, the 5' RACE reads were re-called with MiXCR into one record per CDR3 protein. This table has 150,000 to 200,000 distinct CDR3 sequences, roughly 31% appearing once. Concerning this clonotype itself: The antigen remains undetermined.

This CDR3 comprises 14 residues. Per the germline V gene, CDR1 is SGHRS and CDR2 is YFSETQ. The ends were cut back, 6 bases at V and 0 bases at J, with 9 bases in the middle. The V and J genes are TRBV5-1 and TRBJ2-2; D remains unclear. This sequence was found in an adult woman who had mild COVID-19 (a few samples of this study predate the infection). Cell type and time point are not known. Sequencing was performed on PBMCs or a T cell subset sorted from them (not recorded which). CDR3 in amino acids: CASMGSANTGELFF. CDR3 nucleotides: TGCGCCAGCATGGGCAGCGCGAACACCGGGGAGCTGTTTTTT. Based on the CDR3 plus reference TRBV5-1 and TRBJ2-2, the full variable domain is KAGVTQTPRYLIKTRGQQVTLSCSPISGHRSVSWYQQTPGQGLQFLFEYFSETQRNKGNFPGRFSGRQFSNSRSEMNVSTLELGDSALYLCASMGSANTGELFFGEGSRLTVL.